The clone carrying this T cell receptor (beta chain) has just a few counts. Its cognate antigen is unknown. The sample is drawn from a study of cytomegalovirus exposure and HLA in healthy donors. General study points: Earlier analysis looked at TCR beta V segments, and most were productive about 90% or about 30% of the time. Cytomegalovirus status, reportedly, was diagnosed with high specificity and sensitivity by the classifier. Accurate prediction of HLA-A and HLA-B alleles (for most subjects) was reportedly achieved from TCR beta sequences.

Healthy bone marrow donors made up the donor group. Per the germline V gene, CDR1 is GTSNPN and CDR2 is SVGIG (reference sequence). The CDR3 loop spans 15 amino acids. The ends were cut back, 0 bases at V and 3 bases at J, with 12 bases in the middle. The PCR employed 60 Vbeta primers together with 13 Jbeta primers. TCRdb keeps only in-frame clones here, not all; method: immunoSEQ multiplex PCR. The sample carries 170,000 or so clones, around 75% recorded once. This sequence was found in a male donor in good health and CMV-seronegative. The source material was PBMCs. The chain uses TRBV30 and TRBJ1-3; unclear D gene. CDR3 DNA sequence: TGTGCCTGGAGTGTATCATACTTCTATGGAAACACCATATATTTT. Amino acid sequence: CAWSVSYFYGNTIYF. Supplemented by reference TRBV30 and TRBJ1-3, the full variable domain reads SQTIHQWPATLVQPVGSPLSLECTVEGTSNPNLYWYRQAAGRGLQLLFYSVGIGQISSEVPQNLSASRPQDRQFILSSKKLLLSDSGFYLCAWSVSYFYGNTIYFGEGSWLTVV.